The present entry profiles one TCR beta chain with its context. Its antigen has not been determined. One base away there is no much larger clone; base qualities are not given. The germline V end is reduced by 4 bases and the J end by 5 bases; junction bases left unmatched: 16. The CDR3 runs 19 amino acids, cysteine and phenylalanine included. CDR3 DNA is the only sequence kept; it has 57 bases, read in frame from the first base. The germline V gene specifies LGHNA as CDR1 and YNFKEQ as CDR2. The collaborating institutions used their own protocols to collect whole blood in K2EDTA tubes. Collaborator samples were shipped for TCRbeta analysis as frozen whole blood, isolated PBMCs, or DNA extracted from either sample type. These data are taken from a study of blood T cell repertoires in COVID-19 (dated by TCRdb to 2019 to 2021). For the wider study: The collaborator samples originated in the United States, Italy and Spain and spanned the acute and convalescent phases of COVID-19. The material from the prospective study consisted of cDNA or gDNA derived from T cells, B-cell-depleted T cells, or PBMCs. Subjects who had been exposed to COVID-19, were actively infected with it, or had recovered from it provided the deeply sampled blood TCRbeta repertoires that made up the dataset. The repertoires were released in a freely available public database meant as a resource for research on the immune response to SARS-CoV-2. Samples were obtained from the ongoing ImmuneRACE study (first 160 participants) and from about 1,300 subjects provided by 6 global collaborators. The sample metadata nearly always contained a de-identified subject ID, COVID-19 status, age in years and sex. Where available, HLA class I and class II types were taken from metadata supplied by the sample provider and were not determined by assay-based typing. Study-level results and caveats: The amount of clinical and demographic metadata varied by source and participant and was provided uncurated.

TCRbeta CDR3 regions were amplified from genomic DNA by means of the immunoSEQ Assay, a bias-controlled multiplex PCR. The paper's processing steps were these. The number of nucleated cells in each sample was estimated from the amplification of reference gene primers within the assay. To quantify the absolute abundance of each unique TCRbeta CDR3 rearrangement, sequence reads were collapsed and filtered. For each sample, productive Simpson clonality was calculated as the square root of Simpson's diversity index across productive rearrangements. The source is immuneACCESS, and TCRdb retained only in-frame sequences with V and J called. Part of the clones is not carried over; for the studies checked, unresolved V genes explain less than half of this, and the remainder is unexplained. Clone size and V and J calls were adopted from that table, with D and trimming inferred from the DNA. The sample table lists tens of thousands of clones, roughly 90% of them with a count of one. The ten largest clonotypes hold about 30% of the sample.

Recombination connected TRBV4-2 to TRBJ2-1; 11 nucleotides in the junction match TRBD2. Input material: peripheral blood. The sequence was collected from a man aged 45 to 65 with active or convalescent COVID-19. The CDR3 in this case is CASSPQGLVIAGGDNEQFF. Here is the DNA: TGTGCCAGCAGCCCCCAGGGCTTGGTAATAGCGGGAGGGGACAATGAGCAGTTCTTC.